The 19 T cell receptor beta chains reported below all come from one sample, sequenced in a study of control samples from healthy donors and cancer patients. The assay was immunoSEQ multiplex PCR, and TCRdb's table has in-frame clones only and misses some. The sample lists about 88,000 clones, 80% to 95% occurring once. The sample consisted of blood. The receptors were sampled from a man aged 18 to 30 in good health.

CDR3 bases: TGTGCCAGCAGTTGGTCGGGACAGGGGAACACTGAAGCTTTCTTT. This gives the protein CASSWSGQGNTEAFF. The chain recombines TRBV6-5 with TRBJ1-1, with 9 bases lining up with TRBD1. The V gene end was trimmed by 4 bases and the J gene end by 1 base; junction bases not matched to a gene: 4. Germline-derived CDR1 and CDR2 are MNHEY and SVGAGI. This CDR3 is 15 amino acids long.

The CDR3 here is CASSYYSTGVVAQHF. The CDR3 bases are TGTGCCAGCAGTTACTATTCCACCGGGGTTGTAGCCCAGCATTTT. V gene TRBV6-5 combines with J gene TRBJ1-5; D remains unclear. CDR3 size: 15 residues. Germline loops: CDR1 MNHEY, CDR2 SVGAGI. V was trimmed by 1 base and J by 11 bases, leaving 18 bases between them.

This chain joins TRBV7-6 and TRBJ2-1; the match to TRBD1 covers 12 bases. Trimming cost V 4 bases and J 7 bases; bases outside gene matches: 5. The length of the CDR3 is 15 residues. CDR1 is SGHVS, CDR2 FNYEAQ, per germline. CDR3 region: CASSYRDRGRNEQFF. CDR3 in DNA: TGTGCCAGCAGCTACCGGGACAGGGGGCGAAATGAGCAGTTCTTC.

The rearrangement links TRBV27 to TRBJ2-5, with D maybe TRBD2 (6 bases). V shed 2 bases and J shed 4 bases, with 14 bases lying between them. The CDR3 contains 15 residues. Germline assignment: CDR1 MNHEY and CDR2 SMNVEV (reference sequence). The CDR3 nucleotides are TGTGCCAGCAGTTTAGGGCGGGGAGTGGGAGAGACCCAGTACTTC. Translation gives CASSLGRGVGETQYF.

J is TRBJ1-2 and V is TRBV20-1; no definite D call. The CDR3 extends over 12 amino acids. CDR1 and CDR2 (germline): DFQATT, SNEGSKA (reference sequence). The germline V and J ends were trimmed by 3 bases and 8 bases, with 13 bases remaining between them. CDR3 protein: CSASRRSGGYTF. DNA for the CDR3: TGCAGTGCTAGTCGACGGTCGGGCGGCTACACCTTC.

The chain carries TRBV5-1 and TRBJ2-1; D gene ambiguous. The CDR3 consists of 13 residues. Per the germline V gene, CDR1 is SGHRS and CDR2 is YFSETQ. The germline V and J ends were trimmed by 4 bases and 7 bases, with 12 bases remaining between them. The CDR3 sequence: CASSPFSRNEQFF. The CDR3 coding sequence is TGCGCCAGCAGCCCCTTTTCTAGGAATGAGCAGTTCTTC.

The J gene is TRBJ2-1, the V gene TRBV10-3, with 9 nucleotides matching TRBD2. V dropped 10 bases and J dropped 10; count of bases not matched to a gene: 5. The CDR3 sequence is 11 residues long. Germline values: CDR1 ENHRY, CDR2 SYGVKD. CDR3 sequence: CATTSGPEQFF. The CDR3, as DNA: TGTGCCACTACTAGCGGGCCCGAGCAGTTCTTC.

The rearrangement joins TRBV28 to TRBJ1-2, with 7 bases that match TRBD1. With V trimmed by 5 bases and J by 4 bases, 7 bases remained unmatched. The CDR3 has 14 amino acids. CDR1 and CDR2 (germline): MDHEN, SYDVKM. CDR3 protein: CASSRTGTVYGYTF. The CDR3 nucleotides are TGTGCCAGCAGTCGGACCGGGACAGTCTATGGCTACACCTTC.

This clone occurred a few times. The chain recombines TRBV19 with TRBJ1-2; 8 bases agree with TRBD1. CDR1 LNHDA and CDR2 SQIVND come from the germline V gene (reference sequence). Trimming at V came to 8 bases and at J to 4 bases, leaving 15 bases not matched to a gene. This CDR3 comprises 16 residues. DNA of the CDR3: TGTGCCAGTCGACCCGGGGGGACAGGAACCTTCTATGGCTACACCTTC. Its translation is CASRPGGTGTFYGYTF. The full variable domain, rest sourced from reference TRBV19 and TRBJ1-2, is DGGITQSPKYLFRKEGQNVTLSCEQNLNHDAMYWYRQDPGQGLRLIYYSQIVNDFQKGDIAEGYSVSREKKESFPLTVTSAQKNPTAFYLCASRPGGTGTFYGYTFGSGTRLTVV.

The chain links TRBV30 to TRBJ2-6, with D unclear. CDR1 GTSNPN and CDR2 SVGIG come from the germline V gene (reference sequence). The CDR3 sequence is 19 residues long. V was clipped by 0 bases and J by 3 bases, with 21 bases between them. For the CDR3, the DNA is TGTGCCTGGAGTGTATTTAGTACAAAGTGGGGAAGTGGGGCCAACGTCCTGACTTTC. Translated: CAWSVFSTKWGSGANVLTF. Variable domain in full (rest from reference TRBV30 and TRBJ2-6): SQTIHQWPATLVQPVGSPLSLECTVEGTSNPNLYWYRQAAGRGLQLLFYSVGIGQISSEVPQNLSASRPQDRQFILSSKKLLLSDSGFYLCAWSVFSTKWGSGANVLTFGAGSRLTVL.

The V and J genes are TRBV6-6 and TRBJ1-5; D gene unclear. V lost 6 bases, J lost 7 bases, and 13 bases lay in between. This CDR3 contains 13 residues. Germline V gene data show CDR1 as MNHNY and CDR2 as SVGAGI (reference sequence). The CDR3 loop reads CASSRLGGQPQHF. The CDR3 region has the DNA TGTGCCAGCAGCCGACTTGGAGGGCAGCCCCAGCATTTT.

The chain couples TRBV6-4 to TRBJ2-3; possibly TRBD1 for D (5 bases). The CDR3 spans 15 residues. V lost 3 bases to trimming and J lost 0 bases, with 10 bases between them. The germline V gene encodes CDR1 MRHNA and CDR2 SNTAGT. The CDR3 coding sequence is TGTGCCAGCAGTGAAGCTCAGGGCAGCACAGATACGCAGTATTTT. Translation: CASSEAQGSTDTQYF.

The gene calls are TRBV6-5 and TRBJ1-2, with 7 bases matching TRBD1. From germline, CDR1 is MNHEY and CDR2 SVGAGI. V shed 6 bases, J shed 2 bases, and the junction held 6 bases outside the gene matches. CDR3 length: 14 residues. CDR3 sequence reads: CASSPTGNNYGYTF. The CDR3 coding sequence is TGTGCCAGCAGCCCGACAGGGAACAACTATGGCTACACCTTC.

This chain connects TRBV2 to TRBJ1-2; D unclear. The V and J ends lost 8 bases and 7 bases respectively, with 14 bases between them. The germline CDR1 and CDR2 sequences are SNHLY and FYNNEI. CDR3 length: 12 residues. The CDR3 loop is CASGTRTFGYTF. The CDR3 region has the DNA TGTGCCAGCGGAACCCGAACCTTTGGCTACACCTTC.

The CDR3: CASSHLKGPEERYQETQYF. CDR3 sequence (DNA): TGTGCCAGCAGCCACCTAAAGGGCCCTGAGGAGAGGTACCAAGAGACCCAGTACTTC. The gene calls are TRBV4-2 and TRBJ2-5; D is unresolved. Germline V gene sequence: CDR1 LGHNA, CDR2 YNFKEQ. The ends were cut back, 3 bases at V and 0 bases at J, with 23 bases in the middle. The length of the CDR3 is 19 residues.

V gene TRBV2 combines with J gene TRBJ2-3; no clear D gene. This CDR3 region has 13 residues. Looked up from germline, CDR1 is SNHLY and CDR2 is FYNNEI. Trimming pared 5 bases from V and 2 bases from J, leaving 8 bases between. CDR3 amino acids: CASSREVTDTQYF. The CDR3 coding sequence is TGTGCCAGCAGTCGCGAGGTCACAGATACGCAGTATTTT.

This sequence joins TRBV5-1 and TRBJ1-1, with D hard to call. Trimming removed 4 bases from V and 5 bases from J, with 9 bases in between. The length of the CDR3 is 12 residues. The germline gives CDR1 SGHRS, CDR2 YFSETQ. This CDR3 reads CASSLVGTEAFF. CDR3 DNA sequence: TGCGCCAGCAGCCTAGTTGGAACTGAAGCTTTCTTT. The complete variable domain, with remaining parts taken from reference TRBV5-1 and TRBJ1-1, reads KAGVTQTPRYLIKTRGQQVTLSCSPISGHRSVSWYQQTPGQGLQFLFEYFSETQRNKGNFPGRFSGRQFSNSRSEMNVSTLELGDSALYLCASSLVGTEAFFGQGTRLTVV.

The genes are TRBV27 and TRBJ1-5, with D perhaps matching TRBD1 (6 bases). The CDR3 covers 14 residues. V was cut by 2 bases and J by 3 bases, with 8 bases left in between. CDR1 and CDR2 (germline): MNHEY, SMNVEV (reference sequence). The chain's CDR3 is CASSLRGINQPQHF. In DNA form, the CDR3 reads TGTGCCAGCAGTTTAAGGGGGATCAATCAGCCCCAGCATTTT.

In this sample, this clone turned up once. The chain joins TRBV3-1 (or the pseudogene TRBV3-2) to TRBJ2-7; maybe TRBD2 (5 bases). The germline V and J ends were trimmed by 0 bases and 4 bases, with 16 bases remaining between them. Germline values: CDR1 LGHDT, CDR2 YNNKEL (reference sequence). CDR3 length: 16 residues. The CDR3 protein is CASSQEIALRGYEQYF. The CDR3 coding sequence is TGTGCCAGCAGCCAAGAAATTGCCCTCCGGGGATACGAGCAGTACTTC.